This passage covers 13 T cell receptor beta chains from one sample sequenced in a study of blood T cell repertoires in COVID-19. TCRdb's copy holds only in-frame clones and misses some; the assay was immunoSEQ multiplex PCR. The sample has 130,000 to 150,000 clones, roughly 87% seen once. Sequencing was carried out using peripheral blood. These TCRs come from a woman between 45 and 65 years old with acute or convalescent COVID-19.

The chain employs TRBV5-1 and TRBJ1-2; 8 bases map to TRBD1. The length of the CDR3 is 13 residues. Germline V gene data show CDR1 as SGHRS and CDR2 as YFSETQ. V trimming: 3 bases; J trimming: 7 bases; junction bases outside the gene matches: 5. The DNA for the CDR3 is TGCGCCAGCAGCTCCCGGACAGGGCTTGGCTACACCTTC. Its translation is CASSSRTGLGYTF.

The CDR3 loop is CAISEPGGASEKLFF. The CDR3 nucleotides are TGTGCCATCAGTGAGCCGGGGGGGGCGTCTGAAAAACTGTTTTTT. The chain joins TRBV10-3 to TRBJ1-4; TRBD1 is a possible D gene (6 bases). V lost 2 bases, J lost 7 bases, and 14 bases lay in between. Germline loops: CDR1 ENHRY, CDR2 SYGVKD. There are 15 residues in the CDR3.

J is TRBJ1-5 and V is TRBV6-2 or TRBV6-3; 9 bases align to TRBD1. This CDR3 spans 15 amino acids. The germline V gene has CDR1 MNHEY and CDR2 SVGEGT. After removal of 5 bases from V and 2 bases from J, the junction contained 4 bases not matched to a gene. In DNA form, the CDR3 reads TGTGCCAGCAGTCGGACAGGGGTCGGCAATCAGCCCCAGCATTTT. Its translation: CASSRTGVGNQPQHF.

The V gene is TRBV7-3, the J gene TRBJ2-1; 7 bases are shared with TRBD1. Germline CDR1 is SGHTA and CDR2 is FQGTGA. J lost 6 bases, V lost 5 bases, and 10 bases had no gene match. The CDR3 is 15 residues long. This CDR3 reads CASSLGGHRINEQFF. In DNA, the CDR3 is TGTGCCAGCAGCCTAGGGGGCCATCGCATCAATGAGCAGTTCTTC.

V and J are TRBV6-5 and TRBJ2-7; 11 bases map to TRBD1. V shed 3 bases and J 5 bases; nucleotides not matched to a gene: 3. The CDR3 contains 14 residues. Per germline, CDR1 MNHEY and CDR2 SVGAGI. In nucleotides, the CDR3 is TGTGCCAGCAGTTATACGGACAGGGGGCACGAGCAGTACTTC. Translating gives CASSYTDRGHEQYF.

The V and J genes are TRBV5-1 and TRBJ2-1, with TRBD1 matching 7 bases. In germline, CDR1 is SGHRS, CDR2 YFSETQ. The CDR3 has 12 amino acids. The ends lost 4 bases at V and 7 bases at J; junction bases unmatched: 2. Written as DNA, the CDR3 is TGCGCCAGCAGCGTGGACAGGAATGAGCAGTTCTTC. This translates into CASSVDRNEQFF.

CDR3 in amino acids: CASSLSKGNYGYTF. CDR3 coding DNA: TGCGCCAGCAGCTTGTCTAAGGGGAACTATGGCTACACCTTC. The chain combines TRBV5-1 with TRBJ1-2, with TRBD1 as a possible D gene (5 bases). CDR1 and CDR2 from the germline V gene are SGHRS and YFSETQ. V gave up 1 base and J gave up 2 bases, with 9 bases separating them. This CDR3 has 14 amino acids.

DNA of the CDR3: TGTGCCTGGGCCACAGGCTCACCCCTCCACTTT. Translation gives CAWATGSPLHF. The chain recombines TRBV30 with TRBJ1-6; weak D call: TRBD1 (5 bases). This CDR3 region has 11 residues. V lost 5 bases and J lost 10, with 9 bases in between. CDR1 is GTSNPN and CDR2 is SVGIG in the germline V gene (reference sequence).

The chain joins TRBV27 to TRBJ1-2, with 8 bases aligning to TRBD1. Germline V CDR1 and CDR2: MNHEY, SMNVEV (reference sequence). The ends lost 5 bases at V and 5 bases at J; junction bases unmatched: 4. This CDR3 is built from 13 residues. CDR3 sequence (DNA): TGTGCCAGCAGTCCGGACAGGGCGTATGGCTACACCTTC. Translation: CASSPDRAYGYTF.

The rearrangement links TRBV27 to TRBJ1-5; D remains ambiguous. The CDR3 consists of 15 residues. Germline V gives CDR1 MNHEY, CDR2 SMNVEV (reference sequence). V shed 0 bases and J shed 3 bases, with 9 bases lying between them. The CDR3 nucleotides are TGTGCCAGCAGTTTATCGACTGTTACCAATCAGCCCCAGCATTTT. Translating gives CASSLSTVTNQPQHF.

CDR3 sequence reads: CASSRTGQSSGNTIYF. DNA of the CDR3: TGTGCCAGTAGTCGCACTGGACAAAGCTCTGGAAACACCATATATTTT. V and J are TRBV19 and TRBJ1-3, with TRBD1 as a possible D gene (5 bases). This CDR3 is 16 amino acids long. The V and J ends lost 5 bases and 0 bases respectively, with 14 bases between them. The germline V gene has CDR1 LNHDA and CDR2 SQIVND (reference sequence). Complete variable domain (other parts from reference TRBV19 and TRBJ1-3): DGGITQSPKYLFRKEGQNVTLSCEQNLNHDAMYWYRQDPGQGLRLIYYSQIVNDFQKGDIAEGYSVSREKKESFPLTVTSAQKNPTAFYLCASSRTGQSSGNTIYFGEGSWLTVV.

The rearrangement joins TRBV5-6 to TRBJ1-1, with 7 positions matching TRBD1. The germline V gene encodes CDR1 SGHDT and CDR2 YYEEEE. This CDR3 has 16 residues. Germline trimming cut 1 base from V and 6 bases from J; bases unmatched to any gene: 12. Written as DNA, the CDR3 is TGTGCCAGCAGCTTGCAGTCCAACAGGGGATGGGCTGAAGCTTTCTTT. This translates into CASSLQSNRGWAEAFF.

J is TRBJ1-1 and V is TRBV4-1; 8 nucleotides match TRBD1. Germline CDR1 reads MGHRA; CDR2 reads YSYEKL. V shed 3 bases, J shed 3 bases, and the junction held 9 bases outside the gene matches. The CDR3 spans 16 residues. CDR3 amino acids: CASSHKRQGWDTEAFF. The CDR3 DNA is TGCGCCAGCAGCCACAAACGACAGGGGTGGGACACTGAAGCTTTCTTT.